This TCR beta chain derives from a study of T cells in Graves' hyperthyroidism and ophthalmopathy. For this clonotype: The antigen remains undetermined.

There were TCR beta CDR3 regions amplified from RNA transcripts. In the first-round RT-PCR of the TCR CDR3, the HTBI primer set was used. TCRdb fed the multiplex PCR reads into MiXCR, producing one record per CDR3 protein. Among approximately 530,000 distinct CDR3 sequences listed, 15% to 20% were seen once. The study's findings and limits: Ophthalmopathy onset followed model prediction by a median approximately 5.9 months. Blood also showed most of the thyroid clonotypes that were expanded above 0.001.

The V segment lost 6 bases and the J segment 0 bases; nucleotides outside the gene matches: 7. The CDR3 has 15 amino acids. Germline lookup yields CDR1 LGHNA and CDR2 YSLEER. Specimen: blood. V usage is TRBV4-3 and J usage is TRBJ1-1; 7 nucleotides agree with TRBD1. This receptor was taken from a man aged 35 to 55 with Graves' ophthalmopathy. This CDR3 is CASRSTGTVNTEAFF. The CDR3 nucleotides are TGCGCCAGCAGGTCCACCGGGACAGTGAACACTGAAGCTTTCTTT.